This T cell receptor (beta chain) derives from a study of cytotoxic CD8 clonotypes in ibrutinib-treated CLL. General study results and limits: Upon ibrutinib response clonality rose, and upon progression it fell back toward baseline.

Libraries were prepared by immunoSEQ multiplex PCR; TCRdb keeps only in-frame clonotypes and omits some of them. The sample holds 200,000 to 250,000 clones, roughly 77% seen once. V was cut by 6 bases and J by 0 bases, with 9 bases left in between. The CDR3 is made up of 15 amino acids. Germline CDR1 is MNHEY and CDR2 is SMNVEV (reference sequence). A word on this clone: Its target is unknown.

The chain links TRBV27 to TRBJ2-6; weak D call: TRBD1 (6 bases). This sequence was found in a human donor with chronic lymphocytic leukemia. The specimen comprised PBMCs, sampled after 12 months of ibrutinib treatment. CDR3 sequence: CASRDSYSGANVLTF. In DNA, the CDR3 is TGTGCCAGCAGGGACAGTTACTCTGGGGCCAACGTCCTGACTTTC.